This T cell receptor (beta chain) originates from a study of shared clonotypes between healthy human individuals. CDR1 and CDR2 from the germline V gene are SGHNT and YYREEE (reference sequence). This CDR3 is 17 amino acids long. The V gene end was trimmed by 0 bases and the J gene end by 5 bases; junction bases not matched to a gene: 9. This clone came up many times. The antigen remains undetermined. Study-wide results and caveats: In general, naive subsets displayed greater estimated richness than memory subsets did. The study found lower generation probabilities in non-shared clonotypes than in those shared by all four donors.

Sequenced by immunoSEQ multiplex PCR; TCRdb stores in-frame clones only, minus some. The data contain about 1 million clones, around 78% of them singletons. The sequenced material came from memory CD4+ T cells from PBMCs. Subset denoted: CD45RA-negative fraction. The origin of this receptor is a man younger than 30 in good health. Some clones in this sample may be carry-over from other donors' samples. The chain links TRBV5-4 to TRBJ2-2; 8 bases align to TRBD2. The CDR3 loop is CASSLGSSGTWTGELFF. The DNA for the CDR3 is TGTGCCAGCAGCTTGGGGAGTAGCGGGACGTGGACCGGGGAGCTGTTTTTT. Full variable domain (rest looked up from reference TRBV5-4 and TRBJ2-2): ETGVTQSPTHLIKTRGQQVTLRCSSQSGHNTVSWYQQALGQGPQFIFQYYREEENGRGNFPPRFSGLQFPNYSSELNVNALELDDSALYLCASSLGSSGTWTGELFFGEGSRLTVL.